The clone carrying this TCR beta chain was counted only a few times. Its antigen remains unknown. PCR was performed a second time for about 6 to 11 cycles using a sample-barcoded 5' primer and a J-beta primer mix. TCRdb re-derived calls from the 5' RACE reads in MiXCR, one entry per CDR3 protein. This sample yields roughly 550,000 distinct CDR3 sequences, of which about 25% are seen a single time; around 10% belongs to the top ten. Germline V CDR1 and CDR2: SGHDN, FVKESK. The CDR3 runs 17 residues. V gave up 1 base and J gave up 2 bases, with 16 bases separating them. The sample is drawn from a study of blood T cells in healthy people across ages. Study outcomes and limitations: Higher diversity and more naive CD4+ cells were features of long-lived donors, compared to aged donors.

The same sample was also studied in work on T cells of mothers and their children. That work contributes: Every mother produced more than 9.5 million TCR beta CDR3 reads, whereas every child provided roughly 3 million. In both related and unrelated pairs, TCR recombination output is shaped similarly by thymic selection. Overlap in related mother-child pairs always slightly exceeded unrelated pairs, never significantly.

Sequenced: blood. This TCR came from a boy aged 10-17 years in good health. This chain connects TRBV14 to TRBJ2-3, with a possible D match to TRBD2 (5 bases). For the CDR3, the DNA is TGTGCCAGCAGCCAAGCCGTCGAGCGGAGAAACACAGATACGCAGTATTTT. It specifies CASSQAVERRNTDTQYF.